This passage covers 24 T cell receptor beta chains from one sample sequenced in a study of blood T cells in healthy people across ages. Alongside a J-beta primer mix, a sample-barcoded 5' primer served in a second PCR lasting about 7 to 12 cycles. Each CDR3 protein is one row after TCRdb ran MiXCR on the 5' RACE reads. The table has 780,000 or so distinct CDR3 sequences, about 48% seen once. Material: blood. These receptor sequences come from a man older than 75 in good health.

The V and J genes are TRBV10-3 and TRBJ1-1; D is ambiguous. Trimming cost V 8 bases and J 1 base, with 14 bases left between them. CDR1 and CDR2 from the germline V gene are ENHRY and SYGVKD. The CDR3 runs 14 residues. CDR3 residues: CAIRMTNTNTEAFF. CDR3 coding DNA: TGTGCCATCCGAATGACCAATACGAACACTGAAGCTTTCTTT.

On this clonotype: The junction differs from germline at one of its ends, possibly a read error. The rearrangement links TRBV18 to TRBJ1-1; D not certain. The germline CDR1 and CDR2 sequences are KGHSH and LQKENI. This CDR3 comprises 15 residues. CDR3 amino acids: CASSKEAQGKTEAFF. CDR3 bases: TGCGCCAGCTCAAAGGAGGCTCAAGGGAAGACTGAAGCTTTCTTT.

The chain joins TRBV2 to TRBJ2-1, with D uncertain. The CDR3 totals 13 residues. Germline-derived CDR1 and CDR2 are SNHLY and FYNNEI. V gave up 7 bases and J gave up 2 bases, with 9 bases separating them. Written as DNA, the CDR3 is TGTGCCAGCATAACTGGCACCTACAATGAGCAGTTCTTC. Its protein product is CASITGTYNEQFF.

This clonotype was seen many times. J is TRBJ2-7 and V is TRBV5-1; D not resolved. Germline V gene data show CDR1 as SGHRS and CDR2 as YFSETQ. The CDR3 runs to 13 residues. V was pared by 4 bases and J by 8 bases, with 16 bases between. CDR3: CASSTPPGVKQYF. The CDR3 region has the DNA TGCGCCAGCAGCACCCCCCCGGGTGTGAAGCAGTACTTC.

The DNA for the CDR3 is TGTGCCAGCACCGGGACAGGCCTTGAAGCTTTCTTT. This codes for CASTGTGLEAFF. V gene TRBV12-3 or TRBV12-4 combines with J gene TRBJ1-1; TRBD1 agrees at 8 bases. J gave up 7 bases and V 7 bases, and 5 bases lay outside the gene matches. This CDR3 has 12 amino acids.

This clonotype was counted a few times. This sequence joins TRBV12-3 or TRBV12-4 and TRBJ2-1, with 9 bases lining up with TRBD2. There are 13 residues in the CDR3. V lost 8 bases, J lost 10 bases, and 9 bases stayed unmatched. The chain's CDR3 is CASSAGLAREQFF. The DNA for the CDR3 is TGTGCCAGCTCCGCGGGACTAGCAAGGGAGCAGTTCTTC.

The DNA for the CDR3 is TGCGCCAGCAGCTTGGCGGCGGTGGGGTCCAATTCACCCCTCCACTTT. It is translated as CASSLAAVGSNSPLHF. The J gene is TRBJ1-6, the V gene TRBV5-1; D is ambiguous. Germline CDR1 and CDR2: SGHRS and YFSETQ. Trimming shortened V by 0 bases and J by 7 bases, and 14 bases separated the two germline ends. The CDR3 is 16 amino acids.

This clonotype was seen a handful of times. The chain recombines TRBV7-9 with TRBJ2-5; TRBD2 might be the D (5 bases). Per germline, CDR1 SEHNR and CDR2 FQNEAQ (reference sequence). The CDR3 runs to 16 residues. The V end was cut by 3 bases, the J end by 5 bases, with 19 bases between. The CDR3 region has the DNA TGTGCCAGCAGCTTTCGGAGGATGGTGATTGGGGAGACCCAGTACTTC. Its protein is CASSFRRMVIGETQYF.

This clonotype has more than one count but fewer than ten. The V and J genes are TRBV10-3 and TRBJ2-7, with D maybe TRBD2 (6 bases). V dropped 6 bases and J dropped 2 bases, with 14 bases sitting between them. Germline loops: CDR1 ENHRY, CDR2 SYGVKD. The CDR3 consists of 14 residues. The CDR3 region is CAIRVGRSPYEQYF. DNA of the CDR3: TGTGCCATCAGGGTGGGGAGGAGCCCCTACGAGCAGTACTTC.

With respect to this clonotype: Germline and junction disagree at one end, which may indicate a read error. The V and J genes are TRBV7-7 and TRBJ2-7, with D perhaps matching TRBD2 (5 bases). This CDR3 has 14 residues. Germline V gives CDR1 SSHAT, CDR2 FNYEAQ (reference sequence). Written as DNA, the CDR3 is TGTGCTAGCAGCTTCGGGGTGAGGGCCTACGAGCAGTACTTC. The encoded protein is CASSFGVRAYEQYF.

A single count supports this clonotype. V and J are TRBV29-1 and TRBJ2-7; 9 nucleotides match TRBD2. Germline loops: CDR1 SQVTM, CDR2 ANQGSEA. The CDR3 totals 12 residues. Trimming cost V 7 bases and J 2 bases; bases outside gene matches: 3. The CDR3 here is CSATSGTYEQYF. For the CDR3, the DNA is TGCAGCGCGACTAGCGGCACCTACGAGCAGTACTTC.

This clonotype was observed a few times. The chain has TRBV7-2 and TRBJ2-3; possible D gene TRBD2, 5 bases. This CDR3 region has 17 residues. Germline assignment: CDR1 SGHTA and CDR2 FQGNSA. V was clipped by 2 bases and J by 0 bases, with 15 bases between them. CDR3 DNA: TGTGCCAGCAGCTTAAAGCCCCGAGGGCTGAGCACAGATACGCAGTATTTT. Translation: CASSLKPRGLSTDTQYF.

This chain uses TRBV29-1 with TRBJ2-3, with 9 bases matching TRBD2. The trim removed 7 bases at V and 14 bases at J, leaving 19 bases unmatched. CDR3 length: 14 amino acids. Germline values: CDR1 SQVTM, CDR2 ANQGSEA. CDR3 protein: CSAGPGLATKDAYF. In nucleotides, the CDR3 is TGCAGCGCCGGACCGGGACTAGCTACAAAAGACGCGTATTTT.

On this clonotype: One end of the junction does not line up with germline, which may come from a read error. The rearrangement uses TRBV5-1 and TRBJ2-7; tentative D call: TRBD2 (7 bases). In germline, CDR1 is SGHRS, CDR2 YFSETQ. CDR3 length: 16 residues. The CDR3 nucleotides are TGCGTCAGCAGCGGGACGACAGGAACCGTCTCCTACGAGCAGTACTTC. Translated: CVSSGTTGTVSYEQYF.

The chain couples TRBV28 to TRBJ2-4; 11 nucleotides match TRBD2. The CDR3 runs to 15 residues. The germline gives CDR1 MDHEN, CDR2 SYDVKM. The V gene end was trimmed by 2 bases and the J gene end by 7 bases; junction bases not matched to a gene: 4. CDR3 loop: CASSLIAGGPNIQYF. Here the CDR3 DNA reads TGTGCCAGCAGTTTAATAGCGGGAGGGCCGAACATTCAGTACTTC.

Written as DNA, the CDR3 is TGTGCCAGCAGCCTGGGACTAGCGGGAACAGGAGAGCAGTTCTTC. It is translated as CASSLGLAGTGEQFF. The J gene is TRBJ2-1, the V gene TRBV7-7; 13 bases agree with TRBD2. CDR3 length: 15 amino acids. Germline CDR1 reads SSHAT; CDR2 reads FNYEAQ (reference sequence). Trimming took 5 bases from V and 10 from J; bases not matched to a gene: 8.

The chain is built from TRBV4-2 and TRBJ1-6; 7 bases line up with TRBD1. V lost 5 bases and J lost 8; bases outside the gene matches: 6. This CDR3 spans 14 amino acids. Germline V CDR1 and CDR2: LGHNA, YNFKEQ. This CDR3 reads CASSSEGADSPLHF. The CDR3 DNA reads as TGTGCCAGCAGCTCCGAGGGGGCGGATTCACCCCTCCACTTT.

J is TRBJ2-7 and V is TRBV28, with 7 bases identical to TRBD1. Per germline, CDR1 MDHEN and CDR2 SYDVKM. V was pared by 7 bases and J by 5 bases, with 14 bases of the junction left unmatched. The CDR3 totals 15 residues. CDR3 bases: TGTGCCAGCAATTGGGGCACAGGGGCTCCCCACGAGCAGTACTTC. Translating gives CASNWGTGAPHEQYF.

The CDR3 bases are TGTGCCAGCAGTGAATCTCAGTCGATTAACTATGGCTACACCTTC. Translating it yields CASSESQSINYGYTF. The V call is TRBV25-1, the J call TRBJ1-2; D unclear. The germline V gene encodes CDR1 MGHDK and CDR2 SYGVNS. V lost 1 base and J 1 base, leaving 10 bases between the germline ends. The CDR3 has 15 residues.

The chain couples TRBV11-1 to TRBJ2-7; 7 bases fit TRBD2. The CDR3 is made up of 15 amino acids. Germline V gene data show CDR1 as SGHAT and CDR2 as FQDESV (reference sequence). After removal of 7 bases from V and 4 bases from J, the junction contained 13 bases not matched to a gene. Here the CDR3 reads CASKQGPSGWYEQYF. The CDR3 DNA follows: TGTGCCAGCAAACAAGGGCCTAGCGGTTGGTACGAGCAGTACTTC.

The count of this clonotype is one. The gene calls are TRBV3-1 and TRBJ2-3, with D perhaps matching TRBD2 (6 bases). Germline V gene lookup returns CDR1 LGHDT and CDR2 YNNKEL (reference sequence). The CDR3 covers 17 residues. V lost 0 bases and J 2 bases, leaving 15 bases between the germline ends. CDR3 in amino acids: CASSQEAGLRYTDTQYF. Written as DNA, the CDR3 is TGTGCCAGCAGCCAAGAGGCGGGACTCAGATACACAGATACGCAGTATTTT.

This chain links TRBV27 with TRBJ1-2, with D maybe TRBD1 (6 bases). This CDR3 contains 13 residues. Germline V gene sequence: CDR1 MNHEY, CDR2 SMNVEV (reference sequence). V was cut by 6 bases and J by 7 bases, with 15 bases left in between. The CDR3 DNA reads TGTGCCAGCAGCCTAACAGGGTTACCTGGCTACACCTTC. Protein sequence: CASSLTGLPGYTF.

The chain is built from TRBV19 and TRBJ1-1; no definite D call. Germline CDR1 is LNHDA and CDR2 is SQIVND (reference sequence). The CDR3 runs to 15 residues. The V end lost 3 bases, the J end lost 1 base, and 12 bases lay between the germline ends. CDR3 amino acids: CASSIRQVKNTEAFF. DNA for the CDR3: TGTGCCAGTAGTATCCGGCAGGTGAAGAACACTGAAGCTTTCTTT.

The chain couples TRBV6-2 or TRBV6-3 to TRBJ2-5; maybe TRBD2 (6 bases). The CDR3 totals 14 residues. The germline gives CDR1 MNHEY, CDR2 SVGEGT. The V gene lost 2 bases and the J gene lost 2 bases, with 9 bases spanning the gap. The CDR3 DNA reads as TGTGCCAGCAGTTACGCCGCGGGACAAGAGACCCAGTACTTC. It specifies CASSYAAGQETQYF.